Below, 26 T cell receptor beta chains from the same sample are listed, as sequenced in a study of blood T cell repertoires in COVID-19. Profiling relied on immunoSEQ multiplex PCR, and the TCRdb table lists in-frame clones only, not all of them. The sample shows fewer than 250,000 clones, 83% of them seen only once. Sequenced input: peripheral blood. These receptors all stem from a woman in her thirties or forties with active or convalescent COVID-19.

CDR3 in amino acids: CASSSIRENTEAFF. The CDR3, as DNA: TGTGCCAGCAGCTCTATTCGGGAGAACACTGAAGCTTTCTTT. The J gene is TRBJ1-1, the V gene TRBV28, with no clear D. The CDR3 extends over 14 amino acids. Deletions cut 6 bases from V and 1 base from J, with 12 bases between. From germline, CDR1 is MDHEN and CDR2 SYDVKM. Combining the CDR3 with reference TRBV28 and TRBJ1-1 gives the whole variable domain DVKVTQSSRYLVKRTGEKVFLECVQDMDHENMFWYRQDPGLGLRLIYFSYDVKMKEKGDIPEGYSVSREKKERFSLILESASTNQTSMYLCASSSIRENTEAFFGQGTRLTVV.

CDR3 sequence reads: CASSPGTVAYGYTF. As DNA, the CDR3 is TGTGCCAGCTCGCCCGGGACAGTAGCTTATGGCTACACCTTC. The rearrangement uses TRBV6-5 and TRBJ1-2, with 7 bases matching TRBD1. The CDR3 runs 14 residues. V was pared by 8 bases and J by 5 bases, with 11 bases of the junction left unmatched. Germline V gene lookup returns CDR1 MNHEY and CDR2 SVGAGI.

The chain couples TRBV5-1 to TRBJ1-6; the match to TRBD1 covers 10 bases. Germline-derived CDR1 and CDR2 are SGHRS and YFSETQ. The CDR3 sequence is 17 residues long. V lost 0 bases and J lost 10; bases outside the gene matches: 10. In DNA form, the CDR3 reads TGCGCCAGCAGCTTGGTGAGACAGGGGGCCACAGGATCACCCCTCCACTTT. Translated, it gives CASSLVRQGATGSPLHF.

V usage is TRBV4-3 and J usage is TRBJ2-1, with D maybe TRBD1 (6 bases). With 3 bases removed from V and 4 bases from J, the gap between germline ends came to 10 bases. The CDR3 is made up of 14 amino acids. In germline, CDR1 is LGHNA, CDR2 YSLEER. The CDR3 protein is CASSQNTGYNEQFF. DNA of the CDR3: TGCGCCAGCAGCCAGAATACAGGGTACAATGAGCAGTTCTTC.

The chain carries TRBV2 and TRBJ1-5, with 7 bases fitting TRBD1. Germline V CDR1 and CDR2: SNHLY, FYNNEI. The CDR3 extends over 16 amino acids. V lost 3 bases to trimming and J lost 4 bases; unmatched junction nucleotides: 9. CDR3 in amino acids: CASSDGRAGGNQPQHF. In nucleotides, the CDR3 is TGTGCCAGCAGTGACGGGAGGGCAGGGGGGAATCAGCCCCAGCATTTT.

The rearrangement joins TRBV7-9 to TRBJ1-1, with D possibly matching TRBD1 (5 bases). Deletions cut 3 bases from V and 1 base from J, with 15 bases between. Per germline, CDR1 SEHNR and CDR2 FQNEAQ (reference sequence). The CDR3 is made up of 16 amino acids. CDR3 nucleotides: TGTGCCAGCAGCTTGGCAGGGTTAGGCGGGAACACTGAAGCTTTCTTT. Encoded protein: CASSLAGLGGNTEAFF.

The V call is TRBV6-5, the J call TRBJ2-7; D gene unclear. The CDR3 extends over 13 amino acids. V gave up 10 bases and J gave up 2 bases, with 15 bases separating them. The V gene's germline CDR1 is MNHEY and CDR2 SVGAGI. This chain's CDR3 is CAIIAAGAYEQYF. The CDR3 DNA sequence: TGTGCCATCATCGCGGCCGGAGCCTACGAGCAGTACTTC.

The chain joins TRBV12-3 or TRBV12-4 to TRBJ1-2, with 8 bases matching TRBD1. There are 12 residues in the CDR3. V shed 5 bases, J shed 13 bases, and the junction held 9 bases outside the gene matches. CDR3 bases: TGTGCCAGCAGTCGCGGACAGGGAATTCTCACCTTC. Residues: CASSRGQGILTF.

The chain recombines TRBV6-5 with TRBJ1-2; the D gene is possibly TRBD1 (5 bases). CDR1 MNHEY and CDR2 SVGAGI come from the germline V gene. The V end was cut by 2 bases, the J end by 1 base, with 14 bases between. The CDR3 runs to 16 residues. CDR3 sequence reads: CASSYGARLHNYGYTF. In DNA form, the CDR3 reads TGTGCCAGCAGTTACGGGGCACGCCTCCATAACTATGGCTACACCTTC.

The chain combines TRBV6-5 with TRBJ2-1; D is perhaps TRBD2 (6 bases). The CDR3 sequence is 16 residues long. V shed 0 bases and J shed 5 bases, with 14 bases lying between them. Germline CDR1 is MNHEY and CDR2 is SVGAGI. This CDR3 is CASSYSLGTGNNEQFF. The CDR3 bases are TGTGCCAGCAGTTACTCTTTGGGGACTGGAAACAATGAGCAGTTCTTC.

This clone was counted only a few times. The chain carries TRBV5-1 and TRBJ2-7; D is possibly TRBD1 (6 bases). V shed 4 bases and J shed 3 bases, with 14 bases lying between them. In germline, CDR1 is SGHRS, CDR2 YFSETQ. This CDR3 has 14 residues. CDR3 loop: CASSPRAGDYEQYF. CDR3 in DNA: TGCGCCAGCAGCCCTCGGGCAGGGGACTACGAGCAGTACTTC. Full variable domain (remainder filled in from reference TRBV5-1 and TRBJ2-7): KAGVTQTPRYLIKTRGQQVTLSCSPISGHRSVSWYQQTPGQGLQFLFEYFSETQRNKGNFPGRFSGRQFSNSRSEMNVSTLELGDSALYLCASSPRAGDYEQYFGPGTRLTVT.

This sequence joins TRBV12-1 and TRBJ2-5; the D call in the table, TRBD2, was not verified against the DNA. TRBV12-1 corresponds to a pseudogene. This CDR3 contains 16 residues. The CDR3 coding sequence is TGTGCCAGCAGCTTTAAGAATAGCTCCAGACTGGAGACCCAGTACTTC. The encoded protein is CASSFKNSSRLETQYF.

The V gene is TRBV30, the J gene TRBJ2-7, with 11 bases matching TRBD1. CDR3 length equals 13 residues. In germline, CDR1 is GTSNPN, CDR2 SVGIG (reference sequence). Losses at the gene ends were 5 bases for V and 7 bases for J; bases not matched to a gene: 7. The CDR3 bases are TGTGCCTGGGCGGGACAGGGGGTCGAGGAGCAGTACTTC. It encodes CAWAGQGVEEQYF. Combining the CDR3 with reference TRBV30 and TRBJ2-7 gives the whole variable domain SQTIHQWPATLVQPVGSPLSLECTVEGTSNPNLYWYRQAAGRGLQLLFYSVGIGQISSEVPQNLSASRPQDRQFILSSKKLLLSDSGFYLCAWAGQGVEEQYFGPGTRLTVT.

In its sample, this clone was seen a few times. The rearrangement links TRBV4-1 to TRBJ1-1; tentatively, D is TRBD1 (5 bases). V was trimmed by 3 bases and J by 5 bases, leaving 16 bases between them. This CDR3 is 15 amino acids long. The germline V gene encodes CDR1 MGHRA and CDR2 YSYEKL. CDR3 nucleotide sequence: TGCGCCAGCAGCCAGCTTGGCGGGGGAGGAACTGAAGCTTTCTTT. Translation gives CASSQLGGGGTEAFF.

The chain combines TRBV9 with TRBJ2-1; TRBD2 aligns across 13 bases. The CDR3 sequence is 14 residues long. Germline CDR1 is SGDLS and CDR2 is YYNGEE. The junction had 3 bases not matched to a gene; V was cut back by 3 bases and J by 9 bases. The CDR3 region is CASSAGTSGIEQFF. The CDR3 DNA reads TGTGCCAGCAGCGCCGGGACTAGCGGGATTGAGCAGTTCTTC.

V is TRBV11-2 and J is TRBJ2-1; 13 positions match TRBD2. CDR1 and CDR2 (germline): SGHAT, FQNNGV. V lost 6 bases and J lost 2; bases outside the gene matches: 4. The CDR3 contains 16 residues. The CDR3 DNA reads TGTGCCAGCAGTCCAGGACTAGCGGGGGCCTACAATGAGCAGTTCTTC. Its translation: CASSPGLAGAYNEQFF.

V and J are TRBV12-3 or TRBV12-4 and TRBJ1-2, with no clear D. Deletions cut 6 bases from V and 8 bases from J, with 16 bases between. CDR3 length: 13 residues. Here the CDR3 DNA reads TGTGCCAGCAGGACGGACTTCCGCAGGGGCTACACCTTC. Translating it yields CASRTDFRRGYTF.

The chain recombines TRBV11-2 with TRBJ1-1, with D perhaps matching TRBD1 (6 bases). CDR3 length equals 12 residues. Germline V gene data show CDR1 as SGHAT and CDR2 as FQNNGV. The V gene lost 3 bases and the J gene lost 10 bases, with 12 bases spanning the gap. The CDR3 coding sequence is TGTGCCAGCAGCTTCTCGGGACAAGGAGCTTTCTTT. As protein: CASSFSGQGAFF.

This sequence joins TRBV29-1 and TRBJ2-3; a possible D gene is TRBD2 (6 bases). Germline V gene lookup returns CDR1 SQVTM and CDR2 ANQGSEA. With 6 bases removed from V and 5 bases from J, the gap between germline ends came to 12 bases. CDR3 size: 12 residues. CDR3 sequence reads: CSVAVGGDTQYF. The DNA for the CDR3 is TGCAGCGTAGCTGTGGGGGGAGATACGCAGTATTTT.

The V call is TRBV6-1, the J call TRBJ2-3; a weak D match, TRBD1 (5 bases). CDR3 length: 13 residues. Germline V lookup: CDR1 MNHNS, CDR2 SASEGT. Trimming took off 10 bases at V and 2 bases at J, with 13 bases between the two ends. CDR3 nucleotide sequence: TGTGCCATCGAAAAGGGGCCCACAGATACGCAGTATTTT. It specifies CAIEKGPTDTQYF.

The chain has TRBV7-8 and TRBJ1-3; 7 bases agree with TRBD1. The germline V gene encodes CDR1 SGHVS and CDR2 FQNEAQ. V trimming: 4 bases; J trimming: 2 bases; junction bases outside the gene matches: 5. The CDR3 sequence is 15 residues long. CDR3 protein: CASSSDRVTGNTIYF. The DNA of the CDR3 is TGTGCCAGCAGCTCAGACAGGGTCACTGGAAACACCATATATTTT.

The chain employs TRBV19 and TRBJ1-1; 12 bases match TRBD1. V lost 5 bases, J lost 5 bases, and 6 bases stayed unmatched. The CDR3 extends over 15 amino acids. Germline V gives CDR1 LNHDA, CDR2 SQIVND (reference sequence). The DNA of the CDR3 is TGTGCCAGTAGTCCAGGGGACAGGGGGCATACTGAAGCTTTCTTT. It codes for CASSPGDRGHTEAFF.

This clone was observed once. This chain uses TRBV12-5 with TRBJ1-2; 7 bases fit TRBD1. CDR1 LGHNT and CDR2 FRNRAP come from the germline V gene. The CDR3 consists of 15 residues. V shed 6 bases and J 1 base; nucleotides not matched to a gene: 8. As DNA, the CDR3 is TGTGCTAGTGGACCACCAGGGGGGTTTAACTATGGCTACACCTTC. This gives the protein CASGPPGGFNYGYTF. The variable domain in full, completed from reference TRBV12-5 and TRBJ1-2, reads DARVTQTPRHKVTEMGQEVTMRCQPILGHNTVFWYRQTMMQGLELLAYFRNRAPLDDSGMPKDRFSAEMPDATLATLKIQPSEPRDSAVYFCASGPPGGFNYGYTFGSGTRLTVV.

This chain links TRBV7-3 with TRBJ2-1, with 7 bases matching TRBD2. The junction had 16 bases not matched to a gene; V was cut back by 0 bases and J by 8 bases. CDR1 SGHTA and CDR2 FQGTGA come from the germline V gene. The CDR3 is made up of 18 amino acids. The CDR3 region has the DNA TGTGCCAGCAGCTTAACGCAAGCGGGACCGCTCCGGCACCATGAGCAGTTCTTC. Translation gives CASSLTQAGPLRHHEQFF. Full variable domain (outside the CDR3, taken from reference TRBV7-3 and TRBJ2-1): GAGVSQTPSNKVTEKGKYVELRCDPISGHTALYWYRQSLGQGPEFLIYFQGTGAADDSGLPNDRFFAVRPEGSVSTLKIQRTERGDSAVYLCASSLTQAGPLRHHEQFFGPGTRLTVL.

The J gene is TRBJ1-3, the V gene TRBV6-1, with TRBD1 as a possible D gene (5 bases). CDR1 is MNHNS, CDR2 SASEGT, per germline. This CDR3 is built from 15 residues. With 1 base removed from V and 0 bases from J, the gap between germline ends came to 7 bases. The DNA of the CDR3 is TGTGCCAGCAGTGAAGTGGGGGGCTCTGGAAACACCATATATTTT. The encoded protein is CASSEVGGSGNTIYF.

The chain joins TRBV4-1 to TRBJ1-2; D possibly corresponds to TRBD1 (6 bases). This CDR3 spans 15 amino acids. V was shortened by 0 bases and J by 8 bases, with 16 bases between the two germline ends. Germline V CDR1 and CDR2: MGHRA, YSYEKL. The chain's CDR3 is CASSQEEQGRKGYTF. CDR3 DNA: TGCGCCAGCAGCCAAGAAGAACAGGGACGCAAGGGCTACACCTTC.